Shown below are 14 T cell receptor beta chains from a single sample sequenced in a study of T cells in Graves' hyperthyroidism and ophthalmopathy (dated by TCRdb to the late 2010s). The library was obtained by multiplex PCR. These reads were obtained on an Illumina HiSeq 2000. Amplification of TCR beta CDR3 regions was carried out from RNA transcripts. A first-round RT-PCR of the TCR CDR3 used the HTBI primer set with the Qiagen OneStep RT-PCR kit. TCRdb's own reprocessing of the public reads used fastp at Q25 and MiXCR and kept productive beta chains. Each record represents a unique CDR3 protein, reported with the most common genes and DNA among its rows. This sample gives hundreds of thousands of distinct CDR3 sequences in total; roughly 15% of them show up just once. The top ten clonotypes cover roughly 33% of the sample. The sequencing sample was made of blood. The receptor set was obtained from a woman between 40 and 50 years old with Graves' ophthalmopathy.

This clonotype was picked up many times. The V and J genes are TRBV29-1 and TRBJ2-3; 8 positions match TRBD2. V dropped 6 bases and J dropped 3; count of bases not matched to a gene: 11. This CDR3 spans 15 amino acids. CDR1 is SQVTM, CDR2 ANQGSEA, per germline. In DNA form, the CDR3 reads TGCAGCGTCGCCGGGGGGGGTTCGGGGACAGATACGCAGTATTTT. Protein product: CSVAGGGSGTDTQYF.

Ten or more counts support this clonotype. The chain joins TRBV3-1 to TRBJ1-6, with unresolved D. This CDR3 region has 14 residues. V lost 7 bases and J 10 bases, leaving 17 bases between the germline ends. The germline V gene has CDR1 LGHDT and CDR2 YNNKEL (reference sequence). CDR3 DNA: TGTGCCAGCAATTACCTCGGTTTCGACTCACCCCTCCACTTT. Its protein product is CASNYLGFDSPLHF.

In this sample, this clonotype turned up many times. V usage is TRBV19 and J usage is TRBJ2-2; 7 bases align to TRBD2. With 9 bases clipped from V and 7 bases from J, the junction kept 14 bases outside the gene matches. This CDR3 region has 15 residues. Germline CDR1 reads LNHDA; CDR2 reads SQIVND (reference sequence). This chain's CDR3 is CASLNPGLAVGELFF. The CDR3 DNA reads as TGTGCCAGCCTCAACCCGGGGCTAGCGGTCGGGGAGCTGTTTTTT.

This clonotype was counted ten times or more. This chain uses TRBV7-9 with TRBJ2-7, with TRBD1 matching 11 bases. The CDR3 totals 15 residues. Per germline, CDR1 SEHNR and CDR2 FQNEAQ (reference sequence). V gave up 5 bases and J gave up 3 bases; unmatched junction bases: 6. CDR3 DNA sequence: TGTGCCAGCAGCCGCGGCGGGACAGGGGGCTACGAGCAGTACTTC. This translates into CASSRGGTGGYEQYF.

This clonotype was counted many times. V usage is TRBV6-1 and J usage is TRBJ1-1; no clear D gene. The ends were cut back, 6 bases at V and 7 bases at J, with 9 bases in the middle. The CDR3 runs to 11 residues. Germline CDR1 MNHNS, CDR2 SASEGT. Here the CDR3 DNA reads TGTGCCAGCAGAACCGGGAGTGAAGCTTTCTTT. Its protein is CASRTGSEAFF.

Note on this clonotype: A much bigger clone sits one base away, suggesting this may be a read error. The chain is built from TRBV7-8 and TRBJ2-1, with D perhaps assigned TRBD1 or TRBD2 (6 bases each). This CDR3 region has 15 residues. Germline V gene data show CDR1 as SGHVS and CDR2 as FQNEAQ. CDR3 DNA: TGTACCAGCAGCCGGGGGCCAGGGCCCTACAATGAGCAGTTCTTC. Translating it yields CTSSRGPGPYNEQFF.

The chain links TRBV7-2 to TRBJ2-1, with 8 bases matching TRBD2. The CDR3 extends over 18 amino acids. Germline trimming cut 5 bases from V and 5 bases from J; bases unmatched to any gene: 17. Germline V gene sequence: CDR1 SGHTA, CDR2 FQGNSA. Written as DNA, the CDR3 is TGTGCCAGCAGCCCCCAAGTTTGGGCGGGGGGCCAAGACAATGAGCAGTTCTTC. It codes for CASSPQVWAGGQDNEQFF.

The genes are TRBV6-1 and TRBJ1-2, with D tentatively TRBD1 (5 bases). Germline V lookup: CDR1 MNHNS, CDR2 SASEGT. V lost 7 bases and J lost 8, with 14 bases in between. The CDR3 contains 12 residues. The CDR3 region has the DNA TGTGCCAGCAAGGCGACCGGGGCGGGCTACACCTTC. Translation gives CASKATGAGYTF.

This clonotype was counted at least ten times. The CDR3 DNA is TGTGCCAGCAGTGTCTCGGAAGGGTTACCTAACACTGAAGCTTTCTTT. Amino acids: CASSVSEGLPNTEAFF. This chain uses TRBV2 with TRBJ1-1; D is uncertain. The CDR3 is made up of 16 amino acids. CDR1 and CDR2 from the germline V gene are SNHLY and FYNNEI. V dropped 4 bases and J dropped 2 bases, with 17 bases sitting between them.

This clonotype was counted only a few times. The CDR3 is CSARDPRGGGRGYTF. The CDR3 coding sequence is TGCAGTGCTAGAGACCCAAGAGGGGGGGGCAGGGGCTACACCTTC. The chain has TRBV20-1 and TRBJ1-2; tentatively, D is TRBD1 (6 bases). The CDR3 length is 15 residues. In germline, CDR1 is DFQATT, CDR2 SNEGSKA (reference sequence). Trimming took off 0 bases at V and 8 bases at J, with 19 bases between the two ends.

The table lists this clonotype with many counts. The chain links TRBV12-3 or TRBV12-4 to TRBJ1-1; tentatively, D is TRBD1 (5 bases). Trimming left V 2 bases short and J 1 base short, with 11 bases between. This CDR3 is 15 amino acids long. The CDR3 DNA is TGTGCCAGCAGTTTACCGCGACAGACGAACACTGAAGCTTTCTTT. Translating gives CASSLPRQTNTEAFF.

This clonotype has ten or more counts. V gene TRBV2 combines with J gene TRBJ2-1; D is uncertain. Germline CDR1 is SNHLY and CDR2 is FYNNEI. With 4 bases removed from V and 0 bases from J, the gap between germline ends came to 7 bases. The CDR3 runs to 14 residues. CDR3 in amino acids: CASSVLGSYNEQFF. The DNA of the CDR3 is TGTGCCAGCAGTGTACTGGGCTCCTACAATGAGCAGTTCTTC.

This chain uses TRBV7-9 with TRBJ2-5, with a tentative D call TRBD2 (5 bases). CDR3 length: 13 amino acids. Germline V CDR1 and CDR2: SEHNR, FQNEAQ (reference sequence). V lost 8 bases and J lost 0, with 10 bases in between. The CDR3 reads CASSRGYQETQYF. The CDR3 DNA reads as TGTGCCAGCTCCCGGGGATACCAAGAGACCCAGTACTTC.

This clonotype was picked up many times. V gene TRBV7-2 combines with J gene TRBJ2-1, with 11 positions matching TRBD2. Per germline, CDR1 SGHTA and CDR2 FQGNSA. V lost 5 bases, J lost 3 bases, and 9 bases stayed unmatched. CDR3 length equals 17 residues. The CDR3, as DNA: TGTGCCAGCAGCACACCGACTAGCGGGGTTTTCTACAATGAGCAGTTCTTC. It encodes CASSTPTSGVFYNEQFF.